This T cell receptor (beta chain) was obtained from a study of blood T cells in healthy people across ages. V gave up 5 bases and J gave up 5 bases; unmatched junction bases: 9. The CDR3 spans 16 residues. Germline V lookup: CDR1 LNHDA, CDR2 SQIVND (reference sequence). Only one count was recorded for this clonotype. Per sample, a minimum of 6 million PBMCs were isolated. The authors ran a second PCR of about 6 to 11 cycles using a sample-barcoded 5' primer and a J-beta primer mix. Carrying 12 random nucleotides, a template-switch adaptor labeled each individual cDNA molecule. In TCRdb, the 5' RACE reads were re-called with MiXCR into one record per CDR3 protein. The table shows more than 1,000,000 distinct CDR3 sequences, with around 25% occurring only once. The same sample was also studied in work on T cells of mothers and their children. That source notes: Researchers put all of the extracted RNA into cDNA synthesis, using around 1.5 ug per 15 ul. Per mother, over 9 million TCR beta CDR3 reads were obtained; per child, roughly 2.8 million.

The sample consisted of blood. The rearrangement links TRBV19 to TRBJ2-1; 10 bases fit TRBD2. The receptor was derived from a girl aged 2 to 9 in good health. The CDR3 sequence is CASSVQLAGLNNEQFF. CDR3 in DNA: TGTGCCAGTAGTGTGCAACTAGCGGGACTGAACAATGAGCAGTTCTTC.